Sequencing of this T cell receptor (beta chain) was carried out in a study of T cell repertoires in cytomegalovirus infection. Comment on this clonotype: Antigen: not known.

TCRdb called the reads again in MiXCR, with one record for every CDR3 protein. Of about 890,000 distinct CDR3 sequences in the sample, around 32% were seen once. Study results and caveats: CMV-specific TCR beta clonotypes restricted by HLA-C were the ones dominating the ex vivo response. Summed public TCR beta family frequency identified CMV carriers bearing the relevant HLA.

Trimming left V 6 bases short and J 6 bases short, with 14 bases between. The CDR3 spans 14 residues. The material sequenced was cultured CD8+ T cells from PBMCs, taken from culture after CMV antigen stimulation. The receptor's source is a human donor in good health (CMV status not recorded). Some clones in this sample may be carry-over from other donors' samples. The V call is TRBV12-3 or TRBV12-4, the J call TRBJ1-4; D gene unclear. CDR3 in amino acids: CASRWGIIDEKLFF. CDR3 coding DNA: TGTGCCAGCAGGTGGGGTATCATCGATGAAAAACTGTTTTTT.